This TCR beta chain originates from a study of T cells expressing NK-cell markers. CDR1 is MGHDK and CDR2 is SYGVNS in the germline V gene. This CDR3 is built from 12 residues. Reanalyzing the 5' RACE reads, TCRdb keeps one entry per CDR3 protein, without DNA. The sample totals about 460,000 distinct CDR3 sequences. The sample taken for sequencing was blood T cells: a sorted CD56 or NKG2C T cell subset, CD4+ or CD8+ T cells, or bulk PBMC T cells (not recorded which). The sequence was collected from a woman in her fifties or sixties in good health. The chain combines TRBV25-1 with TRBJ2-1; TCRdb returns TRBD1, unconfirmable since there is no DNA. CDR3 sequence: CATKGVNNEQFF.